This T cell receptor beta chain was recorded in a study of Graves' ophthalmopathy and Graves' hyperthyroidism (dated by TCRdb to 2016 to 2019). Looking at the study overall: Hyperthyroidism was defined as stable when no progression to ophthalmopathy occurred within 18 months of follow-up. The study used signatures of the TCR beta repertoire to tell Graves' ophthalmopathy apart from Graves' hyperthyroidism and to predict which patients would progress to ophthalmopathy. In total, over 130 blood samples were TCR-sequenced: some 40 ophthalmopathy, under 80 hyperthyroidism and about 17 hyperthyroidism-to-ophthalmopathy patients. To explore V-J signatures that separate ophthalmopathy from hyperthyroidism, a discovery set of 95 to 100 patients was enrolled, consisting of roughly 45 with ophthalmopathy and around 57 with stable hyperthyroidism. An independent validation cohort comprised some 19 hyperthyroidism patients and over 15 patients who later progressed from hyperthyroidism to ophthalmopathy. In over 5 hyperthyroidism patients, the T-cell repertoires found in thyroid tissue were compared with those found in blood. Once sampling was done, hyperthyroidism patients were given methimazole at a starting dose of 30 mg daily, while ophthalmopathy patients were given high-dose intravenous methylprednisolone.

What the work shows at the level of the full study, not this receptor alone: In validation, the model predicted ophthalmopathy progression with more than 70% sensitivity and around 72% specificity; roughly 12 predicted patients were CT-confirmed with GO in a median of around 6 months. No statistical method was used to set the sample size in advance, and the investigators knew which group each participant was assigned to. Ophthalmopathy was separated from stable hyperthyroidism by the 13-signature model with just under 90% sensitivity and around 81% specificity in cross-validation and with 80%/75% in the test set. Most expanded thyroid clonotypes with a frequency above 0.001 also appeared in blood, which suggests that blood repertoires may reflect the immune response in the thyroid.

Trimming takes 2 bases off V and 6 bases off J; junction bases not matched to a gene: 5. There are 14 amino acids in the CDR3, from cysteine to phenylalanine inclusive. Just CDR3 DNA is preserved here, 42 bases in frame from base 1. Via the germline V gene, CDR1 is SGHDN and CDR2 FVKESK. The hyperthyroidism patients were 18 to 65 years old and newly diagnosed, with a disease duration of less than 2 months. Patients were excluded if they had other autoimmune diseases, uncontrolled infections, pregnancy or lactation. Diagnosis relied on clinical symptoms, serum thyroxine, TRAb, thyroid ultrasound and orbital computed tomography. Trizol reagent was used to extract the total RNA, and its quality was then checked on an Agilent 2100 Bioanalyzer. This clonotype showed up many times. Its target antigen remains unknown. The record has no base qualities; no much larger clone is one base away. TCR beta CDR3 regions were amplified from RNA transcripts for repertoire sequencing. The first round was an RT-PCR using HTBI primers with the Qiagen OneStep RT-PCR kit, and this first round was followed by a second-round multiplex PCR, then size selection and purification. The libraries underwent paired-end sequencing with 100 bp reads on an Illumina HiSeq2000. As for the original processing: SOAPnuke was used to process the reads, removing any read that contained adapters or uncalled bases, had a mean Phred below 15, or lacked an exact match to the constant primer or identifier. COPE v1.2.5 was used to merge high-quality paired reads. Unique nucleotide sequences were defined as clonotypes and aligned to IMGT TRB V, D and J references using MiTCR v1.1. Analysis was restricted to V-J combinations with a frequency above 0.0001, which covered roughly 99% of repertoires. For each V-J combination, a TCR clonal expansion and chaos score was defined as F50 clonal expansion divided by the chaos observed in the TCRdist matrix. Welch's t-statistics and random forest were used to narrow the features down to around 12 V-J combinations, which were then fed into a naive Bayes classifier. The similarity between thyroid and blood repertoires was quantified using the Morisita-Horn index. The raw public reads went through TCRdb reprocessing: fastp at Q25, MiXCR clone calling, in-frame beta chains kept. Each CDR3 protein gets just one entry, which takes the most common genes and DNA from the rows behind it. The V and J calls were determined by TCRdb, not by the authors. Recorded for this sample are about 550,000 distinct CDR3 sequences; under 45% of them occurred a single time. Approximately 4.1% of the sample is held by the ten biggest clonotypes.

The TCR comes from an adult man with Graves' hyperthyroidism. The chain uses TRBV14 and TRBJ1-1, with 8 junctional bases fitting TRBD1. Sample: peripheral blood or thyroid tissue (not recorded which). The CDR3: CASSQTPDRAEAFF. The DNA is as follows: TGTGCCAGCAGCCAAACCCCGGACAGGGCTGAAGCTTTCTTT.